A single T cell receptor (beta chain) is shown here with its context. What it recognizes is unknown. Sequenced by immunoSEQ multiplex PCR; TCRdb stores in-frame clones only, minus some. The data show roughly 76,000 clones, roughly 85% seen once. This specimen comes from a study of a mutant IDH1 vaccine in newly diagnosed glioma. Study context: The treated group averaged 40.4 years old and was roughly 60% male, about 40% female.

This CDR3 contains 13 residues. CDR1 is MNHEY and CDR2 is SMNVEV in the germline V gene (reference sequence). V was clipped by 6 bases and J by 2 bases, with 9 bases between them. The time point was: week 23, last vaccination. In the vaccine, a single dose held 300 ug of the mutant IDH1 20-mer peptide, along with topical imiquimod. This clonotype was obtained from a man aged 25 to 40 with glioma. Some clones in this sample may be carry-over from other donors' samples. Sequenced material: PBMCs, taken from a glioma patient whose treatment included an IDH1 peptide vaccine. The rearrangement joins TRBV27 to TRBJ2-3; no reliable D call. DNA of the CDR3: TGTGCCAGCAGGAATAGGAACACAGATACGCAGTATTTT. This translates into CASRNRNTDTQYF.